The clone carrying this T cell receptor beta chain showed up many times. Its ends do not fully match the called genes, so a read error is possible. The sample's time point: newly diagnosed GD, antithyroid drugs for less than 3 months. PBMCs were the source of the RNA used for TCR sequencing. A peripheral blood sample, 7 to 9.5 milliliters in volume, was drawn into EDTA tubes. Germline CDR1 is SGHRS and CDR2 is YFSETQ. The CDR3 has 14 residues. This specimen belongs to a study of regulatory T cells in long-lasting Graves disease. CDR3 regions were amplified by Arm-PCR using iRepertoire HTBI primers to build TCR beta libraries. TCRdb recomputed calls from the multiplex PCR reads with MiXCR, one row per CDR3 protein. Of 530,000 or so distinct CDR3 sequences listed, around 15% are singletons. These data were also reused for a study on T cells in Graves' hyperthyroidism and ophthalmopathy.

This receptor was taken from a young man with Graves disease. This chain links TRBV5-1 with TRBJ2-7, with D maybe TRBD1 (5 bases). Sequenced here: peripheral blood mononuclear cells (PBMCs), sampled at new diagnosis, from a patient treated with antithyroid drugs. The CDR3 reads CASSLAGISYEQYF. The CDR3 DNA is TGTGCCAGCAGTTTAGCAGGGATCTCCTACGAGCAGTACTTC.